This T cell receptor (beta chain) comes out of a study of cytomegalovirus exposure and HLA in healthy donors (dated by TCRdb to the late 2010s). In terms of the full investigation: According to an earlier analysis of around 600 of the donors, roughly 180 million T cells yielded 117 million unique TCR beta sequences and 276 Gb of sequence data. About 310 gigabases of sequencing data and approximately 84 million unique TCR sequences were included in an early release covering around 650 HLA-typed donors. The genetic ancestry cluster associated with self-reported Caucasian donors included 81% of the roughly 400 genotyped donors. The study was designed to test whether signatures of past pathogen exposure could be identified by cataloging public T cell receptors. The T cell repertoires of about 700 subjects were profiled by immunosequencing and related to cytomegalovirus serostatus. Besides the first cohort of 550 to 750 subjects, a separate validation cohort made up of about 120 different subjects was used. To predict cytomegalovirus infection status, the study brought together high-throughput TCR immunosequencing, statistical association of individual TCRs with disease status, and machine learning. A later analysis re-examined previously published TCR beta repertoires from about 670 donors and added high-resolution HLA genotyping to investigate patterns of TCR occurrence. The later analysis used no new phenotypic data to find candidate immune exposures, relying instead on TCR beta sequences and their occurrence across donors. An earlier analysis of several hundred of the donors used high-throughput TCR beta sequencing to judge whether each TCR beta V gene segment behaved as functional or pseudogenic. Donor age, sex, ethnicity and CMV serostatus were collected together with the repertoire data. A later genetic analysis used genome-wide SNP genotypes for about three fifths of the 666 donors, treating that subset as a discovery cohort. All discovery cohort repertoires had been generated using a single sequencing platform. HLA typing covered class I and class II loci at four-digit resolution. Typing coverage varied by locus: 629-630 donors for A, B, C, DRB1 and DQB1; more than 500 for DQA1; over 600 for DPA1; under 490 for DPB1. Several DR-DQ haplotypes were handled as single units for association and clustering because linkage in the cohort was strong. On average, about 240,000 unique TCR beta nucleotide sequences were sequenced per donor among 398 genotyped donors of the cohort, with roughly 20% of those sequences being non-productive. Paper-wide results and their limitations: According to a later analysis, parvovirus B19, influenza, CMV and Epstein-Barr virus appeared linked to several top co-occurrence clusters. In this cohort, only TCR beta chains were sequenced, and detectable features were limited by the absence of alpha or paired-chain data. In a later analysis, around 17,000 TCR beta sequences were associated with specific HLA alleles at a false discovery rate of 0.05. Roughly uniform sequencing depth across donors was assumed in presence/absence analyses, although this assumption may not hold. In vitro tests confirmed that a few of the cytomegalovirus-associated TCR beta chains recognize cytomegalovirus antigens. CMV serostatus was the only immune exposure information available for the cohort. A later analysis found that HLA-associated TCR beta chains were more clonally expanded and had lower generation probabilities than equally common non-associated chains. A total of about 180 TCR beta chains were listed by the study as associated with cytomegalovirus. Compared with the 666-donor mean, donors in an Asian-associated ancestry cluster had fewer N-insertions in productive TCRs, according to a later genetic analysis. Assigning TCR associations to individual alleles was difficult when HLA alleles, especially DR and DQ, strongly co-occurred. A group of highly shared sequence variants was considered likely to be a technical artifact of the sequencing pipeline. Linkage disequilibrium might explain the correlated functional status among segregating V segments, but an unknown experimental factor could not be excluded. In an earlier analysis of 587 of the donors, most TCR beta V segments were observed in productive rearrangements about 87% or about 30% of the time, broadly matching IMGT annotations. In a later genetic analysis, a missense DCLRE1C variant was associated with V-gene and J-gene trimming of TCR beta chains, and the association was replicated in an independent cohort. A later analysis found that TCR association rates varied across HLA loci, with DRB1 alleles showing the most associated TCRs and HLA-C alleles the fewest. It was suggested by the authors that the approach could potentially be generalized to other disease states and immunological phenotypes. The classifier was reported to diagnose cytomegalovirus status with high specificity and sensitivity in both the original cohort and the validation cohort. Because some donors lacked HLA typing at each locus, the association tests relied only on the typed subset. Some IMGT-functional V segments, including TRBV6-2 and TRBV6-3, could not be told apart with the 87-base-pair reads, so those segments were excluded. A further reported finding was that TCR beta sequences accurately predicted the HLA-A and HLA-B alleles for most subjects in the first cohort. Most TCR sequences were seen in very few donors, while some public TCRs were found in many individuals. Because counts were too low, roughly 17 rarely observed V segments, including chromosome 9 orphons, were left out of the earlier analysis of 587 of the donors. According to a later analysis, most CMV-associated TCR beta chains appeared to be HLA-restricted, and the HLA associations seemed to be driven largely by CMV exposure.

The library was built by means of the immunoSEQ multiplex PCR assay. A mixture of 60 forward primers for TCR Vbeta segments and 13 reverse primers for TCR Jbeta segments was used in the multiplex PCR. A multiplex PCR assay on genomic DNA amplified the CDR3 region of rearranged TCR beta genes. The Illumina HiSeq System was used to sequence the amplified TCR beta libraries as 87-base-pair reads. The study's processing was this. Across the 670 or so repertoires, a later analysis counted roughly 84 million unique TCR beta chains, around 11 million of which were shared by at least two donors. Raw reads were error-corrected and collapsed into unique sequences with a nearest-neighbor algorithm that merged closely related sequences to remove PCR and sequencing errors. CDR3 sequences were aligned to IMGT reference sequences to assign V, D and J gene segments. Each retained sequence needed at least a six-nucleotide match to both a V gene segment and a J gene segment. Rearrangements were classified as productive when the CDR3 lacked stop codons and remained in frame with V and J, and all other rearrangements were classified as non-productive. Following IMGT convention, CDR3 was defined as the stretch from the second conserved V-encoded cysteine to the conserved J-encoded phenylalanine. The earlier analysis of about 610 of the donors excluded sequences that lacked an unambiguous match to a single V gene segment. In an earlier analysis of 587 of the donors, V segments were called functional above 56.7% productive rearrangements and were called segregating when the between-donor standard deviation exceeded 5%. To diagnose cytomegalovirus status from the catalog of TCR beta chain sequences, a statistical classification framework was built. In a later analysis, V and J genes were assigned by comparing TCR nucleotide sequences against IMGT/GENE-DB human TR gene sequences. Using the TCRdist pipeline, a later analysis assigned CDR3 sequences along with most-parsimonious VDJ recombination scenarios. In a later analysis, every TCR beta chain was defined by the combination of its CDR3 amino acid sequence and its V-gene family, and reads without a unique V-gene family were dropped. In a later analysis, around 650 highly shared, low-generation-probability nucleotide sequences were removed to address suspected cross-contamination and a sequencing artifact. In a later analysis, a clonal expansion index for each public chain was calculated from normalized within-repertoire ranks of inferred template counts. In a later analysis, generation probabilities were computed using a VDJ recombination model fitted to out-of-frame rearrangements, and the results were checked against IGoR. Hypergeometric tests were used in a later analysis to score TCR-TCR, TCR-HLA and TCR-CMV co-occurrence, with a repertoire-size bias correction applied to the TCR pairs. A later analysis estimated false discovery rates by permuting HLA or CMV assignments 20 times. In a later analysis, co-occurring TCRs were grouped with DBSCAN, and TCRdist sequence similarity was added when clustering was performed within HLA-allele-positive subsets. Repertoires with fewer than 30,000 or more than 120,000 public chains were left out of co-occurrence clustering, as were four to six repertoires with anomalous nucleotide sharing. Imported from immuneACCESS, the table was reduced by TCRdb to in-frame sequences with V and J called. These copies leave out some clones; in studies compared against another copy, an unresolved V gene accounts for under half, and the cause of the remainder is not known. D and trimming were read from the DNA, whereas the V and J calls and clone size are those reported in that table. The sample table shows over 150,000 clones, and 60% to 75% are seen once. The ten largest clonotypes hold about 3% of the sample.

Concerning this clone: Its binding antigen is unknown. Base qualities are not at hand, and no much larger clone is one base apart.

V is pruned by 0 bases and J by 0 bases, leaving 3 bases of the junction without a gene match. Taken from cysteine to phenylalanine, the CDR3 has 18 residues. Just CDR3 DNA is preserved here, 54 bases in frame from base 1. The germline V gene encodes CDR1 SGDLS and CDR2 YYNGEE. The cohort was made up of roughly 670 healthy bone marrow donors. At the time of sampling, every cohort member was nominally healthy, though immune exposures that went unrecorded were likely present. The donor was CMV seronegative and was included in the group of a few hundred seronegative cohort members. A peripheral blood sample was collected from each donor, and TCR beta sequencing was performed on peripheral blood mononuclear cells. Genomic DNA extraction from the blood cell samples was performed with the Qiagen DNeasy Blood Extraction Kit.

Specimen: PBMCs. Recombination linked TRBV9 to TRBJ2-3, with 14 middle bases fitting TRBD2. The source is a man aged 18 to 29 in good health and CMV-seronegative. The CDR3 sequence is CASSVEGLAGASTDTQYF. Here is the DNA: TGTGCCAGCAGCGTAGAGGGACTAGCGGGGGCGAGCACAGATACGCAGTATTTT. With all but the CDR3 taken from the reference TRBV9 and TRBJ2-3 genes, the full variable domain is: DSGVTQTPKHLITATGQRVTLRCSPRSGDLSVYWYQQSLDQGLQFLIQYYNGEERAKGNILERFSAQQFPDLHSELNLSSLELGDSALYFCASSVEGLAGASTDTQYFGPGTRLTVL.